This is a list of T cell receptor beta chains from one sample in a study of regulatory T cells. Clones were sequenced by immunoSEQ multiplex PCR, and TCRdb holds only the in-frame ones, with some missing. Here the sample spans some 38,000 clones, around 89% being singletons. Sequencing input: conventional CD4+ T cells sorted from blood. Receptors were obtained from a person between 18 and 35 years old with CD3G deficiency. Each CDR3 is given with its conserved first and last residue. The order of the fields is V gene, D gene, J gene, CDR3 protein. D genes are given only for firm matches.

TRBV6-6	.	TRBJ1-5	CASSYSPGQPQHF
TRBV7-3	.	TRBJ2-7	CASSLTGLLSYEQYF
TRBV7-2	.	TRBJ2-7	CASSLDIASRNEQYF
TRBV5-1	.	TRBJ1-1	CASSLGGHTNTEAFF
TRBV28	.	TRBJ2-7	CASSRRVYEQYF
TRBV5-1	.	TRBJ2-5	CASSLGDGGTQYF
TRBV5-1	.	TRBJ1-1	CASSSGQNTEAFF
TRBV7-9	TRBD2	TRBJ2-1	CASSLAERGGSEEQFF
TRBV19	TRBD2	TRBJ2-1	CASSISGAGGSYNEQFF
TRBV5-1	.	TRBJ1-1	CASSLGGASNTEAFF
TRBV6-6	.	TRBJ2-6	CASSSGYSGANVLTF
TRBV4-3	.	TRBJ2-2	CASSPGSTGELFF
TRBV6-6	TRBD1	TRBJ1-3	CASSDTGAGNTIYF
TRBV28	TRBD2	TRBJ2-4	CASSSSGRRLAKNIQYF
TRBV5-1	.	TRBJ2-2	CASSADRTGELFF
TRBV18	TRBD2	TRBJ2-3	CASSQTSLDTQYF
TRBV6-1	.	TRBJ1-2	CASSVGTYYGYTF
TRBV28	.	TRBJ2-7	CASSIQRALSYEQYF
TRBV11-2	TRBD2	TRBJ2-1	CASSSLAGGYNEQFF
TRBV28	TRBD2	TRBJ2-3	CASCSGGRGPDTQYF
TRBV28	.	TRBJ2-7	CASSPQGEGYEQYF
TRBV28	.	TRBJ2-7	CASKGHSPTYEQYF
TRBV5-1	.	TRBJ1-6	CASSWDGNSPLHF
TRBV27	TRBD1	TRBJ1-6	CASSLNTGGKGSPLHF
TRBV5-1	.	TRBJ2-5	CASSRFTGSETQYF